This T cell receptor (beta chain) is from a study of identical twins. This clonotype showed up just a few times. TCRdb itself ran the 5' RACE reads through MiXCR, one entry per CDR3 protein. The sample includes under 350,000 distinct CDR3 sequences, around 9.7% of them seen just once. Every donor was a healthy Caucasian. This CDR3 is 16 amino acids long. The V end was cut by 0 bases, the J end by 5 bases, with 14 bases between. The germline CDR1 and CDR2 sequences are LGHNA and YSLEER. A further study also used this sample, focusing on yellow fever vaccine responses in identical twins.

The chain is built from TRBV4-3 and TRBJ2-1; no firm D call. This receptor was obtained from a woman aged 18-29 years in good health. Sequencing input: CD8+ T cells sorted from blood. CDR3 sequence: CASSQEQAAAHNEQFF. CDR3 DNA sequence: TGCGCCAGCAGCCAAGAGCAGGCGGCCGCCCACAATGAGCAGTTCTTC.